This TCR beta chain originates from a study of T cells in Graves' hyperthyroidism and ophthalmopathy. Hyperthyroidism was newly diagnosed in patients aged 18 to 65 (duration under 2 months). The CDR3 consists of 14 residues. From germline, CDR1 is SGHTA and CDR2 FQGNSA. The investigators amplified TCR beta CDR3 regions from RNA transcripts. An initial round of RT-PCR targeting the TCR CDR3 relied on the HTBI primer set. TCRdb processed the multiplex PCR reads anew with MiXCR; each CDR3 protein has one entry. The table lists hundreds of thousands of distinct CDR3 sequences, around 38% of them singletons. A note on this clonotype: A junction end diverges from the germline sequence, so it may reflect a read error.

This TCR derives from a man younger than 30 with Graves' hyperthyroidism. The rearrangement uses TRBV7-2 and TRBJ1-3; D possibly corresponds to TRBD1 (5 bases). Sequenced input: blood. CDR3 DNA sequence: TGTGCCAGCAGCTTTTCAGGGCCTGGAAACGCCATATATTTT. This sequence encodes CASSFSGPGNAIYF.